Listed here are 27 T cell receptor beta chains from one sample, sequenced in a study of T cell responses to AZD1222 COVID-19 vaccine. Repertoires were generated with immunoSEQ multiplex PCR, while TCRdb's copy carries only in-frame clones and drops some. This sample has 90,000 to 120,000 clones, with around 91% found just once. The sequences come from peripheral blood, collected on day 0 of AZD1222 vaccination. The receptors derive from an adult in good health.

The V and J genes are TRBV10-2 and TRBJ1-5, with D possibly matching TRBD1 (5 bases). Germline-derived CDR1 and CDR2 are WSHSY and SAAADI. The CDR3 sequence is 15 residues long. The V and J ends lost 5 bases and 1 base respectively, with 12 bases between them. The CDR3 sequence: CASSQGKKSNQPQHF. For the CDR3, the DNA is TGCGCCAGCAGTCAGGGTAAGAAGAGCAATCAGCCCCAGCATTTT.

This rearrangement joins TRBV2 to TRBJ2-5, with unresolved D. Germline V CDR1 and CDR2: SNHLY, FYNNEI. The V and J ends lost 7 bases and 12 bases respectively, with 12 bases between them. There are 10 residues in the CDR3. CDR3 in amino acids: CASNDLPKYF. DNA of the CDR3: TGTGCCAGCAATGACCTTCCGAAGTACTTC.

The chain joins TRBV4-3 to TRBJ2-7; possibly TRBD1 for D (6 bases). The CDR3 is 17 amino acids. V was pared by 0 bases and J by 3 bases, with 18 bases between. Germline lookup yields CDR1 LGHNA and CDR2 YSLEER. Written as DNA, the CDR3 is TGCGCCAGCAGCCAAGAGCTTGACAGGATCGGCCGCTACGAGCAGTACTTC. It codes for CASSQELDRIGRYEQYF.

The rearrangement uses TRBV5-6 and TRBJ2-5, with 7 bases fitting TRBD1. The length of the CDR3 is 15 residues. Germline loops: CDR1 SGHDT, CDR2 YYEEEE. With V trimmed by 2 bases and J by 5 bases, 9 bases remained unmatched. CDR3 sequence reads: CASSFQDRMFETQYF. The CDR3 DNA follows: TGTGCCAGCAGCTTTCAGGACAGGATGTTTGAGACCCAGTACTTC.

The chain's CDR3 is CASSMGVGQPQHF. The CDR3 DNA follows: TGTGCCAGTAGTATGGGGGTGGGTCAGCCCCAGCATTTT. The chain couples TRBV19 to TRBJ1-5; D may be TRBD1 (5 bases). The CDR3 totals 13 residues. CDR1 and CDR2 (germline): LNHDA, SQIVND (reference sequence). V was clipped by 3 bases and J by 6 bases, with 9 bases between them. The whole variable domain, filled in from reference TRBV19 and TRBJ1-5, reads DGGITQSPKYLFRKEGQNVTLSCEQNLNHDAMYWYRQDPGQGLRLIYYSQIVNDFQKGDIAEGYSVSREKKESFPLTVTSAQKNPTAFYLCASSMGVGQPQHFGDGTRLSIL.

J is TRBJ1-1 and V is TRBV7-2, with D uncertain. Germline V lookup: CDR1 SGHTA, CDR2 FQGNSA. CDR3 length equals 13 residues. Deletions cut 3 bases from V and 1 base from J, with 6 bases between. Here the CDR3 reads CASSFTPNTEAFF. The CDR3 nucleotides read TGTGCCAGCAGCTTTACACCGAACACTGAAGCTTTCTTT.

The rearrangement joins TRBV6-6 to TRBJ2-7, with unresolved D. This CDR3 is 15 amino acids long. Germline V gives CDR1 MNHNY, CDR2 SVGAGI (reference sequence). Trimming stripped 6 bases from V and 3 bases from J, with 18 bases between. The CDR3 reads CASRPDLGYNYEQYF. The DNA for the CDR3 is TGTGCCAGCAGGCCCGATTTGGGGTACAACTACGAGCAGTACTTC.

This clone was detected only once. The CDR3: CASGQGYGYTF. CDR3 bases: TGTGCCAGCGGACAGGGCTATGGCTACACCTTC. This chain uses TRBV25-1 with TRBJ1-2, with 8 positions matching TRBD1. J gave up 4 bases and V 8 bases, and 0 bases lay outside the gene matches. The CDR3 sequence is 11 residues long. Germline values: CDR1 MGHDK, CDR2 SYGVNS.

Points on this clone: Different DNA sequences within this sample yield the same CDR3. The chain joins TRBV5-1 to TRBJ1-1, with 10 bases aligning to TRBD1. With 4 bases clipped from V and 2 bases from J, the junction kept 2 bases outside the gene matches. The CDR3 runs 14 residues. Per the germline V gene, CDR1 is SGHRS and CDR2 is YFSETQ. The CDR3: CASSRDRGNTEAFF. Written as DNA, the CDR3 is TGCGCCAGCAGCCGGGACAGGGGAAACACTGAAGCTTTCTTT.

V gene TRBV29-1 combines with J gene TRBJ1-1; the D is unclear. Trimming shortened V by 7 bases and J by 1 base, and 4 bases separated the two germline ends. This CDR3 is built from 10 residues. Germline CDR1 is SQVTM and CDR2 is ANQGSEA. The DNA of the CDR3 is TGCAGCGGGGGGAACACTGAAGCTTTCTTT. This codes for CSGGNTEAFF.

V usage is TRBV28 and J usage is TRBJ1-6; 9 bases map to TRBD1. The V segment lost 3 bases and the J segment 11 bases; nucleotides outside the gene matches: 14. Germline assignment: CDR1 MDHEN and CDR2 SYDVKM. This CDR3 has 17 residues. The CDR3 DNA reads as TGTGCCAGCAGTTTGTTCCCTACCGGGACAGGGTACCCACCCCTCCACTTT. The encoded protein is CASSLFPTGTGYPPLHF.

This CDR3 is CASSFPTGTNTEAFF. CDR3 DNA: TGTGCCAGCAGCTTTCCGACAGGGACGAACACTGAAGCTTTCTTT. The genes are TRBV11-2 and TRBJ1-1, with 7 nucleotides matching TRBD1. Germline V gene lookup returns CDR1 SGHAT and CDR2 FQNNGV. This CDR3 has 15 residues. Trimming took 3 bases from V and 1 from J; bases not matched to a gene: 5.

The CDR3 sequence: CASSIEGRNYEQYF. In DNA form, the CDR3 reads TGTGCCAGTAGTATAGAGGGAAGGAACTACGAGCAGTACTTC. The genes are TRBV19 and TRBJ2-7; no firm D call. Per the germline V gene, CDR1 is LNHDA and CDR2 is SQIVND (reference sequence). The CDR3 consists of 14 residues. Trimming removed 0 bases from V and 3 bases from J, with 9 bases in between. Combining the CDR3 with reference TRBV19 and TRBJ2-7 gives the whole variable domain DGGITQSPKYLFRKEGQNVTLSCEQNLNHDAMYWYRQDPGQGLRLIYYSQIVNDFQKGDIAEGYSVSREKKESFPLTVTSAQKNPTAFYLCASSIEGRNYEQYFGPGTRLTVT.

The sample holds one count of this clone. V gene TRBV4-1 combines with J gene TRBJ2-1, with 14 bases that match TRBD2. Germline V gene data show CDR1 as MGHRA and CDR2 as YSYEKL. V gave up 0 bases and J gave up 3 bases; unmatched junction bases: 4. The CDR3 is made up of 18 amino acids. Written as DNA, the CDR3 is TGCGCCAGCAGCCAAGATATAGGGACTAGCGGGGGCTACAATGAGCAGTTCTTC. It codes for CASSQDIGTSGGYNEQFF.

The chain recombines TRBV10-3 with TRBJ1-2; D call uncertain. V lost 1 base to trimming and J lost 8 bases, with 8 bases between them. CDR3 length: 12 amino acids. CDR1 ENHRY and CDR2 SYGVKD come from the germline V gene. CDR3 protein: CAISELVGGYTF. CDR3 coding DNA: TGTGCCATCAGTGAGTTGGTGGGCGGCTACACCTTC.

In the case of this clone: Sequence at one end of the junction differs from germline and may be a read error. The gene calls are TRBV15 and TRBJ2-7; 7 bases line up with TRBD2. Looked up from germline, CDR1 is LNHNV and CDR2 is YYDKDF (reference sequence). CDR3 size: 13 residues. The chain's CDR3 is CATPMPTSDEQYF. The DNA for the CDR3 is TGTGCCACCCCCATGCCCACTAGCGACGAACAGTACTTC.

The chain recombines TRBV6-4 with TRBJ2-7, with no clear D. The length of the CDR3 is 13 residues. CDR1 is MRHNA and CDR2 is SNTAGT in the germline V gene. Between the trimmed V and J ends, which lost 7 bases and 0 bases, there was a span of 10 bases. CDR3 protein: CASTFTGSYEQYF. CDR3 sequence (DNA): TGTGCCAGCACCTTCACGGGCTCCTACGAGCAGTACTTC.

This clone came up once. The V and J genes are TRBV15 and TRBJ2-7; weak D call: TRBD1 (7 bases). The CDR3 runs 14 residues. Trimming pared 1 base from V and 3 bases from J, leaving 10 bases between. CDR1 is LNHNV, CDR2 YYDKDF, per germline (reference sequence). The CDR3 DNA reads TGTGCCACCAGCAGAGGGGGGGACAGCTACGAGCAGTACTTC. Translation: CATSRGGDSYEQYF.

A few counts support this clone. The J gene is TRBJ2-2, the V gene TRBV27; 8 positions match TRBD2. The V and J ends lost 4 bases and 1 base, in that order; junction bases with no gene match: 8. The CDR3 is made up of 17 amino acids. Germline lookup yields CDR1 MNHEY and CDR2 SMNVEV (reference sequence). CDR3 DNA: TGTGCCAGCAGTTCTCAACCGGGACTAGAGAACACCGGGGAGCTGTTTTTT. Translation: CASSSQPGLENTGELFF.

The CDR3 spells CASSSIGQGNQPQHF. CDR3 coding DNA: TGTGCCAGCAGCTCCATTGGACAGGGGAATCAGCCCCAGCATTTT. The rearrangement joins TRBV7-2 to TRBJ1-5; 9 bases match TRBD1. V shed 4 bases and J 4 bases; nucleotides not matched to a gene: 5. The CDR3 has 15 amino acids. Germline V CDR1 and CDR2: SGHTA, FQGNSA.

The chain combines TRBV19 with TRBJ2-7, with D unclear. Between the trimmed V and J ends, which lost 1 base and 3 bases, there was a span of 7 bases. The CDR3 extends over 13 amino acids. Per germline, CDR1 LNHDA and CDR2 SQIVND (reference sequence). CDR3 loop: CASSIAPNYEQYF. The CDR3, as DNA: TGTGCCAGTAGTATAGCCCCAAACTACGAGCAGTACTTC.

V gene TRBV13 combines with J gene TRBJ1-1; D unclear. Germline CDR1 and CDR2: PRHDT and FYEKMQ (reference sequence). The CDR3 consists of 15 residues. V lost 5 bases to trimming and J lost 4 bases, with 17 bases between them. The CDR3 reads CASSIRPDLGTEAFF. The DNA for the CDR3 is TGTGCCAGCAGCATAAGGCCGGATCTCGGCACTGAAGCTTTCTTT.

The CDR3 region is CASRGGGNEQFF. DNA of the CDR3: TGTGCCAGCAGGGGTGGAGGTAATGAGCAGTTCTTC. The rearrangement joins TRBV12-3 or TRBV12-4 to TRBJ2-1, with a possible D match to TRBD2 (5 bases). This CDR3 has 12 residues. Trimming removed 6 bases at V and 7 bases at J, with 10 bases between.

The gene calls are TRBV5-6 and TRBJ2-3, with D possibly TRBD1 on 5 matching bases. V lost 4 bases, J lost 0 bases, and 21 bases lay in between. This CDR3 is 18 amino acids long. Germline-derived CDR1 and CDR2 are SGHDT and YYEEEE. The CDR3 is CASSLVGAVATSTDTQYF. The CDR3 DNA reads as TGTGCCAGCAGCCTGGTAGGGGCAGTGGCTACTAGCACAGATACGCAGTATTTT.

The chain uses TRBV19 and TRBJ1-1, with D tentatively TRBD1 (6 bases). The CDR3 loop spans 14 amino acids. V lost 7 bases to trimming and J lost 7 bases, with 19 bases between them. CDR1 and CDR2 from the germline V gene are LNHDA and SQIVND (reference sequence). The chain's CDR3 is CASTHRGTHNEAFF. The CDR3, as DNA: TGTGCCAGTACCCATCGGGGGACACATAATGAAGCTTTCTTT.

The V gene is TRBV21-1, the J gene TRBJ1-1. TRBV21-1 is tagged as a pseudogene. CDR3 length: 17 amino acids. In DNA form, the CDR3 reads TGTGCCAGCATCCGCGCTAGGGGCCCCGGGGTGAACACTGAAGCTTTCTTT. Protein sequence: CASIRARGPGVNTEAFF.

The DNA of the CDR3 is TGTGCCAGCAGCTTAGCTAGCTTTAACGGGGAGCTGTTTTTT. This encodes CASSLASFNGELFF. The chain uses TRBV5-4 and TRBJ2-2, with D perhaps matching TRBD2 (5 bases). Germline lookup yields CDR1 SGHNT and CDR2 YYREEE (reference sequence). This CDR3 has 14 residues. The germline V and J ends were trimmed by 2 bases and 7 bases, with 12 bases remaining between them.